The 21 T cell receptor beta chains below were found in one sample sequenced in a study of T cell clonotyping in hematopoietic cell transplantation (dated by TCRdb to about 2021). The time point label for this specimen denotes: recipient sample about 28 days before transplant, after cytoreduction. Receptor libraries were prepared by the immunoSEQ multiplex PCR assay. TCRdb re-hosts the immuneACCESS table, in-frame sequences only. Its copies lack some clones; in the studies checked, an unresolved V gene accounts for under half of them, and the cause for the rest is not known. In this sample the table shows 13,000 or so clones, approximately 83% of which occur a single time. The ten largest account for about 17% of the sample. Sequencing was performed on peripheral blood mononuclear cells, taken before stem cell transplant. These receptors all come from a man in his 60s with acute myeloid leukemia. Some clones in this sample may be carry-over from other donors' samples.

The chain is built from TRBV2 and TRBJ1-1, with no clear D. The CDR3 contains 13 residues. V was cut by 4 bases and J by 1 base, with 7 bases left in between. The V gene's germline CDR1 is SNHLY and CDR2 FYNNEI. The CDR3 sequence is CASSVLRNTEAFF. The CDR3 nucleotides read TGTGCCAGCAGTGTTTTGCGGAACACTGAAGCTTTCTTT.

J is TRBJ2-7 and V is TRBV27; 9 bases are shared with TRBD1. Germline CDR1 and CDR2: MNHEY and SMNVEV (reference sequence). The CDR3 runs 14 residues. J gave up 7 bases and V 5 bases, and 9 bases lay outside the gene matches. The CDR3 DNA reads TGTGCCAGCAGTCCCCGACAGGGGGTGGGTGAGCAGTACTTC. It codes for CASSPRQGVGEQYF.

This clone appeared a few times. The chain employs TRBV6-5 and TRBJ1-1; 7 bases match TRBD1. With 6 bases clipped from V and 7 bases from J, the junction kept 8 bases outside the gene matches. CDR3 size: 13 residues. The V gene's germline CDR1 is MNHEY and CDR2 SVGAGI. The CDR3 sequence is CASSLRQGGEAFF. The CDR3 DNA reads TGTGCCAGCAGCCTCAGACAGGGTGGTGAAGCTTTCTTT.

The V and J genes are TRBV19 and TRBJ2-1, with TRBD2 matching over 8 bases. The J segment lost 8 bases and the V segment lost 6 bases, leaving 18 bases of the junction unmatched. The CDR3 runs to 17 residues. The V gene's germline CDR1 is LNHDA and CDR2 SQIVND (reference sequence). The CDR3 spells CASRTTWSRGGFHEQFF. For the CDR3, the DNA is TGTGCCAGTAGGACGACTTGGAGTCGCGGGGGGTTTCATGAGCAGTTCTTC.

The chain is built from TRBV15 and TRBJ2-1; D perhaps matches TRBD1 (6 bases). CDR3 length equals 12 residues. Between the trimmed V and J ends, which lost 1 base and 10 bases, there was a span of 8 bases. Germline CDR1 and CDR2: LNHNV and YYDKDF (reference sequence). DNA of the CDR3: TGTGCCACCAGCAGAGTGACAGGAGAGCAGTTCTTC. This codes for CATSRVTGEQFF.

The chain couples TRBV28 to TRBJ2-7; 7 bases agree with TRBD1. The V segment lost 7 bases and the J segment 2 bases; nucleotides outside the gene matches: 5. From germline, CDR1 is MDHEN and CDR2 SYDVKM. The CDR3 totals 13 residues. The CDR3 loop is CASTRDSPYEQYF. CDR3 nucleotide sequence: TGTGCCAGCACCAGGGACAGCCCCTACGAGCAGTACTTC. The variable domain in full, completed from reference TRBV28 and TRBJ2-7, reads DVKVTQSSRYLVKRTGEKVFLECVQDMDHENMFWYRQDPGLGLRLIYFSYDVKMKEKGDIPEGYSVSREKKERFSLILESASTNQTSMYLCASTRDSPYEQYFGPGTRLTVT.

V is TRBV5-1 and J is TRBJ1-4; 9 bases match TRBD1. CDR3 length: 14 amino acids. Germline lookup yields CDR1 SGHRS and CDR2 YFSETQ. Trimming cost V 4 bases and J 7 bases; bases outside gene matches: 5. CDR3 residues: CASSRDRVFEKLFF. CDR3 sequence (DNA): TGCGCCAGCAGCAGGGACAGGGTTTTTGAAAAACTGTTTTTT.

The chain joins TRBV28 to TRBJ1-1; 8 positions match TRBD1. This CDR3 contains 15 residues. Germline V gene sequence: CDR1 MDHEN, CDR2 SYDVKM. Unmatched junction bases numbered 6, after V lost 5 bases and J lost 1 base. The CDR3 reads CASSPQGAANTEAFF. CDR3 DNA sequence: TGTGCCAGCAGTCCCCAGGGGGCGGCGAACACTGAAGCTTTCTTT.

The V call is TRBV4-2, the J call TRBJ2-2; D ambiguous. V was clipped by 0 bases and J by 6 bases, with 8 bases between them. The CDR3 is made up of 14 amino acids. Germline CDR1 reads LGHNA; CDR2 reads YNFKEQ. The CDR3 DNA sequence: TGTGCCAGCAGCCAAGAATCAAGGGCCGGGGAGCTGTTTTTT. Its protein product is CASSQESRAGELFF.

The genes are TRBV4-1 and TRBJ1-1; D is uncertain. This CDR3 has 14 amino acids. The V end was cut by 4 bases, the J end by 3 bases, with 12 bases between. Germline CDR1 MGHRA, CDR2 YSYEKL. CDR3 nucleotides: TGCGCCAGCAGCCCTAGACTAAAGGACACTGAAGCTTTCTTT. Translated, it gives CASSPRLKDTEAFF.

This chain joins TRBV28 and TRBJ1-3, with 8 bases aligning to TRBD1. Germline lookup yields CDR1 MDHEN and CDR2 SYDVKM. V gave up 1 base and J gave up 2 bases; unmatched junction bases: 4. The CDR3 length is 16 residues. The CDR3: CASSLSGTGTGNTIYF. CDR3 nucleotides: TGTGCCAGCAGTTTATCCGGGACAGGTACTGGAAACACCATATATTTT.

The rearrangement joins TRBV29-1 to TRBJ2-7; D gene ambiguous. The germline V and J ends were trimmed by 1 base and 0 bases, with 10 bases remaining between them. The CDR3 spans 14 residues. Per the germline V gene, CDR1 is SQVTM and CDR2 is ANQGSEA. This CDR3 is CSVEAIPGSYEQYF. DNA of the CDR3: TGCAGCGTTGAAGCTATCCCGGGCTCCTACGAGCAGTACTTC.

The gene calls are TRBV5-1 and TRBJ2-1; no reliable D call. The germline V gene has CDR1 SGHRS and CDR2 YFSETQ. V lost 1 base and J lost 8, with 10 bases in between. There are 13 residues in the CDR3. DNA of the CDR3: TGCGCCAGCAGCTTGCGGGCATCCGATGAGCAGTTCTTC. Translated: CASSLRASDEQFF.

The CDR3 DNA reads as TGTGCCAGCAGGGTCACTAGCGGGGGCTCCTACGAGCAGTACTTC. It translates to CASRVTSGGSYEQYF. The rearrangement joins TRBV6-5 to TRBJ2-7, with 11 bases aligning to TRBD2. The V gene's germline CDR1 is MNHEY and CDR2 SVGAGI. After removal of 6 bases from V and 0 bases from J, the junction contained 4 bases not matched to a gene. This CDR3 has 15 amino acids.

The V call is TRBV4-1, the J call TRBJ1-1, with no clear D. Trimming cost V 1 base and J 0 bases, with 9 bases left between them. The CDR3 is made up of 15 amino acids. Germline V lookup: CDR1 MGHRA, CDR2 YSYEKL. The CDR3 nucleotides read TGCGCCAGCAGCCAAGGTACGCTAATGAACACTGAAGCTTTCTTT. Protein: CASSQGTLMNTEAFF.

V is TRBV15 and J is TRBJ1-1; a possible D gene is TRBD1 (6 bases). Germline CDR1 is LNHNV and CDR2 is YYDKDF (reference sequence). Trimming took 1 base from V and 8 from J, leaving 17 bases between them. The CDR3 has 15 amino acids. CDR3 sequence (DNA): TGTGCCACCAGCAGAGGGACTACGGGGGGGCTAGAAGCTTTCTTT. Protein sequence: CATSRGTTGGLEAFF.

The genes are TRBV5-6 and TRBJ1-2; possibly TRBD1 for D (6 bases). CDR3 size: 12 residues. The germline gives CDR1 SGHDT, CDR2 YYEEEE. Trimming took off 2 bases at V and 10 bases at J, with 12 bases between the two ends. The CDR3 sequence: CASSFTGNDYTF. CDR3 DNA sequence: TGTGCCAGCAGCTTCACAGGGAACGACTACACCTTC.

V gene TRBV7-9 combines with J gene TRBJ1-1; the D gene is possibly TRBD1 (6 bases). Trimming cost V 6 bases and J 5 bases, with 13 bases left between them. Germline CDR1 reads SEHNR; CDR2 reads FQNEAQ (reference sequence). The CDR3 contains 13 residues. CDR3 bases: TGTGCCAGCAGTAGGGACACCGTAACTGAAGCTTTCTTT. It translates to CASSRDTVTEAFF.

The chain recombines TRBV4-2 with TRBJ1-3, with D unresolved. The CDR3 covers 15 residues. Per the germline V gene, CDR1 is LGHNA and CDR2 is YNFKEQ. V was shortened by 4 bases and J by 3 bases, with 13 bases between the two germline ends. The CDR3 loop is CASSPSTHIGNTIYF. CDR3 nucleotide sequence: TGTGCCAGCAGCCCAAGTACACATATTGGAAACACCATATATTTT.

V usage is TRBV9 and J usage is TRBJ1-3, with 7 bases identical to TRBD1. Germline values: CDR1 SGDLS, CDR2 YYNGEE. This CDR3 is built from 17 residues. After removal of 3 bases from V and 0 bases from J, the junction contained 9 bases not matched to a gene. The CDR3: CASSATGTANSGNTIYF. The CDR3, as DNA: TGTGCCAGCAGCGCAACAGGGACAGCGAACTCTGGAAACACCATATATTTT. Drawing the rest from reference TRBV9 and TRBJ1-3, the complete variable domain is DSGVTQTPKHLITATGQRVTLRCSPRSGDLSVYWYQQSLDQGLQFLIQYYNGEERAKGNILERFSAQQFPDLHSELNLSSLELGDSALYFCASSATGTANSGNTIYFGEGSWLTVV.

V gene TRBV9 combines with J gene TRBJ2-3, with D hard to call. CDR1 is SGDLS and CDR2 is YYNGEE in the germline V gene. CDR3 size: 14 residues. V was cut by 4 bases and J by 4 bases, with 13 bases left in between. CDR3 in DNA: TGTGCCAGCAGCCCTGAGATCCCCCCAGATACGCAGTATTTT. Protein sequence: CASSPEIPPDTQYF. The entire variable domain, with the rest obtained from reference TRBV9 and TRBJ2-3, is as follows: DSGVTQTPKHLITATGQRVTLRCSPRSGDLSVYWYQQSLDQGLQFLIQYYNGEERAKGNILERFSAQQFPDLHSELNLSSLELGDSALYFCASSPEIPPDTQYFGPGTRLTVL.